The table lists the clone carrying this T cell receptor beta chain with many counts. What it recognizes is unknown. The data were obtained in a study of T-cell reconstitution after alpha-beta-depleted transplantation in children. Whole-study findings and limits: Newly produced T cells mostly provided counts and TCRbeta diversity after one year, as hyperexpanded clones declined.

The CDR3 totals 12 residues. Trimming took 0 bases from V and 10 from J, leaving 10 bases between them. Germline V gives CDR1 DFQATT, CDR2 SNEGSKA (reference sequence). For TCRbeta, the library was prepared with unique molecular identifiers. A single record per CDR3 protein comes from TCRdb applying MiXCR to the PCR reads. The sample shows under 35,000 distinct CDR3 sequences, around 17% of them seen only once. Sequencing used PBMCs, mostly from graft donor cells, obtained 60 days after TCRalphabeta/CD19-depleted stem cell transplant. The rearrangement links TRBV20-1 to TRBJ2-1; D is unclear. This TCR came from a male patient under 10 years old who had a stem cell transplant for acute lymphoblastic leukemia, so the T cells may come from the graft donor. CDR3 loop: CSARDLSLEQFF. The CDR3 DNA reads TGCAGTGCTAGAGATCTGAGTCTGGAGCAGTTCTTC.